These T cell receptor beta chains were read from a single sample in a study of T cell responses to AZD1222 COVID-19 vaccine. Data came from immunoSEQ multiplex PCR; TCRdb stores just in-frame clones and leaves some out. The sample has 110,000 or so clones; approximately 91% are singletons. This material consisted of peripheral blood, taken on day 0 of AZD1222 vaccination. The receptors were sampled from an adult in good health. The CDR3 runs from the conserved cysteine through the conserved F or W. A D gene is named only where the DNA matches it firmly. Only part of the rows carry a size: once, few, many, or a class if the clone is expanded.

>-|TRBV4-1|TRBJ1-5|-
CASSQEGRNRNQPQHF
TGCGCCAGCAGCCAAGAGGGTAGGAATCGCAATCAGCCCCAGCATTTT
>-|TRBV12-3/TRBV12-4|TRBJ2-3|-
CASRWGDTQYF
TGTGCCAGCAGGTGGGGGGATACGCAGTATTTT
>-|TRBV2|TRBJ1-5|-
CASSEGGPGVGQPQHF
TGTGCCAGCAGTGAGGGGGGGCCAGGGGTAGGTCAGCCCCAGCATTTT
>TRBD1|TRBV19|TRBJ1-2|-
CASSIGGTGRSNYGYTF
TGTGCCAGTAGTATAGGGGGGACAGGACGATCTAACTATGGCTACACCTTC
>TRBD1|TRBV6-5|TRBJ2-3|-
CASRRTGITDTQYF
TGTGCCAGCAGGAGGACAGGGATCACAGATACGCAGTATTTT
>TRBD1|TRBV25-1|TRBJ1-6|-
CASSEGQGNSPLHF
TGTGCCAGCAGTGAAGGACAGGGAAACTCACCCCTCCACTTT
>-|TRBV10-2|TRBJ1-5|-
CASSERQPARSQHF
TGCGCCAGCAGTGAAAGGCAGCCCGCTCGGTCCCAGCATTTT
>-|TRBV7-3|TRBJ1-1|-
CASSLKGGAEAFF
TGTGCCAGCAGCTTAAAGGGGGGCGCGGAAGCTTTCTTT
>-|TRBV3-1/TRBV3-2|TRBJ2-1|-
CASSQVAEGAYNEQFF
TGTGCCAGCAGCCAAGTTGCGGAGGGCGCCTACAATGAGCAGTTCTTC
>-|TRBV30|TRBJ2-1|once
CACSGLGGSNEQFF
TGTGCCTGCTCGGGGCTAGGTGGGTCCAATGAGCAGTTCTTC
>-|TRBV18|TRBJ1-5|-
CASSPPGGGQPQHF
TGTGCCAGCTCACCACCGGGGGGAGGTCAGCCCCAGCATTTT
>-|TRBV10-1|TRBJ1-5|-
CASSEYSNQPQHF
TGCGCCAGCAGTGAGTACAGCAATCAGCCCCAGCATTTT
>TRBD2|TRBV7-2|TRBJ2-3|-
CASSLVAGVGDTQYF
TGTGCCAGCAGCTTAGTGGCGGGAGTGGGCGATACGCAGTATTTT
>TRBD2|TRBV2|TRBJ2-3|-
CASRLAGGDTDTQYF
TGTGCCAGCAGACTAGCGGGGGGGGACACAGATACGCAGTATTTT
>TRBD2|TRBV7-6|TRBJ2-3|few
CASSFLTAGGDTQYF
TGTGCCAGCAGCTTTTTGACGGCGGGGGGAGATACGCAGTATTTT
>-|TRBV9|TRBJ1-3|once
CASSVGLGPISGNTIYF
TGTGCCAGCAGCGTAGGATTGGGACCGATTTCTGGAAACACCATATATTTT
>-|TRBV30|TRBJ1-5|-
CAWSPGYNQPQHF
TGTGCCTGGAGCCCCGGGTATAATCAGCCCCAGCATTTT
>TRBD2|TRBV4-2|TRBJ2-5|-
CASSQGRTSGYGETQYF
TGTGCCAGCAGCCAGGGCCGGACTAGCGGATATGGGGAGACCCAGTACTTC
>-|TRBV5-1|TRBJ1-3|-
CASSLLGASGNTIYF
TGCGCCAGCAGCTTGTTGGGTGCTTCTGGAAACACCATATATTTT
>-|TRBV5-5|TRBJ1-2|-
CASSTQETGGYTF
TGTGCCAGCAGCACTCAGGAAACCGGCGGCTACACCTTC
>TRBD2|TRBV7-9|TRBJ2-1|-
CASSYRLAGGPRFF
TGTGCCAGCAGCTATAGACTAGCGGGAGGGCCTCGGTTCTTC
>-|TRBV24-1|TRBJ1-1|-
CATVNKIRNTEAFF
TGTGCCACCGTCAACAAAATCCGAAACACTGAAGCTTTCTTT
>TRBD1|TRBV10-3|TRBJ2-7|-
CAIRSGTGDEQYF
TGTGCCATCAGATCCGGGACAGGCGACGAGCAGTACTTC
>-|TRBV11-3|TRBJ2-2|-
CASSLDQSGTGNTGELFF
TGTGCCAGCAGCTTAGATCAGTCCGGTACAGGGAACACCGGGGAGCTGTTTTTT
>-|TRBV5-3|TRBJ2-7|few
CARSFSRRGTSYEQYF
TGTGCCAGAAGCTTCTCTCGGAGGGGGACTTCCTACGAGCAGTACTTC
>-|TRBV5-5|TRBJ1-5|once
CASSLLRVNQPQHF
TGTGCCAGCAGCTTGCTCAGGGTAAACCAGCCCCAGCATTTT
>-|TRBV7-9|TRBJ1-1|-
CASSSKNTEAFF
TGTGCCAGCAGCTCGAAGAACACTGAAGCTTTCTTT
>TRBD1|TRBV7-2|TRBJ1-6|-
CASSLDRDYGALHF
TGTGCCAGCAGCTTGGACAGGGACTACGGGGCCCTCCACTTT
>-|TRBV19|TRBJ2-7|-
CASSMVGQSSYEQYF
TGTGCCAGTAGTATGGTGGGACAAAGCTCCTACGAGCAGTACTTC
>-|TRBV7-2|TRBJ1-2|-
CASSLPSGGNYGYTF
TGTGCCAGCAGCCTACCCAGTGGGGGCAACTATGGCTACACCTTC
>TRBD2|TRBV15|TRBJ2-3|-
CATSRPPVAGADTQYF
TGTGCCACCAGCAGGCCCCCAGTAGCGGGGGCAGATACGCAGTATTTT
>-|TRBV19|TRBJ1-5|few
CASSIDLEGGLYQPQHF
TGTGCCAGTAGTATAGATCTGGAGGGGGGCCTGTATCAGCCCCAGCATTTT
>-|TRBV6-7|TRBJ1-1|-
CASSYPTDTEAFF
TGTGCCAGCAGTTACCCGACGGACACTGAAGCTTTCTTT
>TRBD1|TRBV4-1|TRBJ1-2|-
CASSQGRGQGRDGYTF
TGCGCCAGCAGCCAAGGAAGGGGACAGGGAAGGGATGGCTACACCTTC
>-|TRBV3-1/TRBV3-2|TRBJ1-5|-
CASSQDTARYQPQHF
TGTGCCAGCAGCCAAGATACAGCTCGTTATCAGCCCCAGCATTTT
>-|TRBV18|TRBJ2-5|-
CASSPGPTQETQYF
TGTGCCAGCTCACCGGGACCTACCCAAGAGACCCAGTACTTC
>-|TRBV6-5|TRBJ2-3|-
CASGRVEVWDTQYF
TGTGCCAGCGGCAGGGTTGAGGTCTGGGATACGCAGTATTTT
>TRBD2|TRBV18|TRBJ2-7|-
CASSPPASGRMSSYEQYF
TGTGCCAGCTCACCTCCCGCTAGCGGGAGGATGAGCTCCTACGAGCAGTACTTC
>-|TRBV5-8|TRBJ2-3|-
CASSLSGADTQYF
TGTGCCAGCAGCTTGTCAGGGGCAGATACGCAGTATTTT
>-|TRBV7-8|TRBJ1-3|-
CASSFRPEEARSGSTIYF
TGTGCCAGCAGTTTTAGGCCAGAGGAGGCAAGGTCTGGAAGCACCATATATTTT
>-|TRBV2|TRBJ2-3|-
CASSLQGSTDTQYF
TGTGCCAGCAGCTTACAGGGAAGCACAGATACGCAGTATTTT
>TRBD2|TRBV12-5|TRBJ2-2|-
CASGFNSGSTGELFF
TGTGCTAGTGGTTTCAATAGCGGGAGCACCGGGGAGCTGTTTTTT
>-|TRBV18|TRBJ2-3|-
CASSPRTPVETDTQYF
TGTGCCAGCTCACCACGGACTCCCGTGGAAACAGATACGCAGTATTTT
>-|TRBV11-2|TRBJ2-3|-
CASSLMGLTDTQYF
TGTGCCAGCAGCTTGATGGGACTGACAGATACGCAGTATTTT
>TRBD1|TRBV9|TRBJ1-4|-
CASSVGDRLNELFF
TGTGCCAGCAGCGTTGGGGACAGGCTAAACGAACTGTTTTTT
>-|TRBV12-3/TRBV12-4|TRBJ1-5|-
CASSRGGGQPQHF
TGTGCCAGCAGTAGGGGCGGAGGGCAGCCCCAGCATTTT
>TRBD1|TRBV6-5|TRBJ1-2|-
CASSYSEGAPIYGYTF
TGTGCCAGCAGTTACTCGGAGGGGGCTCCTATCTATGGCTACACCTTC
>-|TRBV3-1/TRBV3-2|TRBJ1-1|-
CASSLGNEAFF
TGTGCCAGCAGCCTCGGGAACGAAGCTTTCTTT
>-|TRBV6-5|TRBJ1-6|-
CASSYDSSYNSPLHF
TGTGCCAGCAGTTATGATAGCTCCTATAATTCACCCCTCCACTTT
>-|TRBV30|TRBJ2-2|-
CAWSVRGRGAGDGELFF
TGTGCCTGGAGTGTACGTGGCAGGGGGGCTGGGGACGGGGAGCTGTTTTTT
>TRBD1|TRBV10-3|TRBJ1-1|-
CAISGDRVNTEAFF
TGTGCCATCAGTGGGGACAGGGTGAACACTGAAGCTTTCTTT
>-|TRBV15|TRBJ1-2|-
CATSNEGYGYTF
TGTGCCACCAGCAACGAGGGATATGGCTACACCTTC
>-|TRBV7-9|TRBJ1-1|-
CASSLEQVGMNTEAFF
TGTGCCAGCAGCTTAGAGCAAGTAGGGATGAACACTGAAGCTTTCTTT
>TRBD2|TRBV6-6|TRBJ2-7|-
CASSEAGTRAYEQYF
TGTGCCAGCAGTGAGGCCGGGACTAGAGCCTACGAGCAGTACTTC
>-|TRBV19|TRBJ1-2|-
CASSIVSANYGYTF
TGTGCCAGTAGTATAGTTTCAGCTAACTATGGCTACACCTTC
>TRBD1|TRBV7-9|TRBJ2-5|-
CASSYGQGMSIETQYF
TGTGCCAGCAGCTACGGACAGGGGATGAGCATAGAGACCCAGTACTTC
>TRBD1|TRBV19|TRBJ1-2|-
CASRLVGDRATYGYTF
TGTGCCAGTAGGCTAGTGGGGGACAGGGCCACCTATGGCTACACCTTC
>-|TRBV9|TRBJ1-1|few
CASSVTDLNTEAFF
TGTGCCAGCAGCGTAACAGATTTGAACACTGAAGCTTTCTTT
>-|TRBV2|TRBJ2-7|-
CASSDRLGYNEQYF
TGTGCCAGCAGTGATCGACTAGGATATAACGAGCAGTACTTC
>-|TRBV3-1/TRBV3-2|TRBJ1-5|few
CASSQDPTGLHNQPQHF
TGTGCCAGCAGCCAAGACCCAACAGGGCTCCACAATCAGCCCCAGCATTTT